What follows describes a single T cell receptor beta chain. Its specificity is unknown. The read comes to an end 3 residues before the CDR3 does, leaving the germline J gene to fill in the end. CDR1 and CDR2 from the germline V gene are DFQATT and SNEGSKA (reference sequence). The ends lost 3 bases at V and 7 bases at J; junction bases unmatched: 5. The CDR3 runs 14 residues. The source of the sample is a study of T cells in women clearing cervical HPV infection. Findings of the study overall: Each sample's T-cell count was unknown, possibly confounding richness.

The assay was immunoSEQ multiplex PCR, and TCRdb's table has in-frame clones only and misses some. The table for this sample gives some 37,000 clones. The V gene is TRBV20-1, the J gene TRBJ2-1; the match to TRBD2 covers 11 bases. This clonotype was sampled from a woman between 18 and 70 years old with a cervical HPV16 infection that either progressed to CIN3+ or cleared (not recorded which). Sequencing input: blood buffy coat. The covered CDR3 bases are TGCAGTGCTAGCAGGCTAGCGGGAGGTAATGAG. This encodes CSASRLAGGNE. The CDR3, in full, reads CSASRLAGGNEQFF.